The 23 T cell receptor beta chains presented below share a single source sample, sequenced in a study of patients and donors after allogeneic stem cell transplantation. TCRdb re-derived calls from the RT-PCR reads in MiXCR, one entry per CDR3 protein. The sample lists around 30,000 distinct CDR3 sequences, roughly 38% occurring once. Sample: blood, either unsorted or a sorted T cell fraction (not recorded which). These receptors were obtained from a human donor who was either an allogeneic HSCT recipient or a stem cell or donor lymphocyte infusion donor (not recorded which). It is not recorded whose cells these are; they may come from a transplant donor.

This clonotype was detected only a few times. The rearrangement joins TRBV7-2 to TRBJ1-2; weak D call: TRBD1 (5 bases). The V and J ends lost 1 base and 5 bases respectively, with 11 bases between them. The CDR3 has 14 residues. CDR1 SGHTA and CDR2 FQGNSA come from the germline V gene. CDR3 in DNA: TGTGCCAGCAGCTTAGAAGGGACCCCTTATGGCTACACCTTC. Translated, it gives CASSLEGTPYGYTF.

This chain connects TRBV6-4 to TRBJ1-5, with a weak D call TRBD1 (6 bases). CDR1 is MRHNA, CDR2 SNTAGT, per germline. V shed 6 bases and J shed 1 base, with 16 bases lying between them. The CDR3 runs to 16 residues. CDR3: CASRNEGGSSNQPQHF. As DNA, the CDR3 is TGTGCCAGCAGAAACGAAGGGGGATCCAGCAATCAGCCCCAGCATTTT.

The chain joins TRBV7-9 to TRBJ2-1, with no clear D. Trimming stripped 5 bases from V and 9 bases from J, with 17 bases between. The CDR3 spans 14 residues. From germline, CDR1 is SEHNR and CDR2 FQNEAQ (reference sequence). The CDR3 DNA reads TGTGCCAGCAGCATCCCGCGGACCCGGCGTGAGCAGTTCTTC. Translation gives CASSIPRTRREQFF.

V is TRBV9 and J is TRBJ2-1, with 7 positions matching TRBD1. Germline V lookup: CDR1 SGDLS, CDR2 YYNGEE. The CDR3 spans 14 residues. Trimming at V came to 3 bases and at J to 5 bases, leaving 5 bases not matched to a gene. In DNA form, the CDR3 reads TGTGCCAGCAGCGAACCGGGACAGCACAATGAGCAGTTCTTC. It encodes CASSEPGQHNEQFF.

This chain joins TRBV12-3 or TRBV12-4 and TRBJ2-3, with 7 bases fitting TRBD1. The V segment lost 3 bases and the J segment 1 base; nucleotides outside the gene matches: 7. This CDR3 spans 16 amino acids. CDR3 coding DNA: TGTGCCAGCAGTTTTGTACAGGGGTATGGCACAGATACGCAGTATTTT. The encoded protein is CASSFVQGYGTDTQYF.

In this sample, this clonotype turned up a few times. The V and J genes are TRBV20-1 and TRBJ1-2, with TRBD1 as a possible D gene (5 bases). The CDR3 covers 14 residues. Germline V gives CDR1 DFQATT, CDR2 SNEGSKA (reference sequence). V lost 5 bases and J 5 bases, leaving 18 bases between the germline ends. CDR3 loop: CSAADIGEFYGYTF. In DNA form, the CDR3 reads TGCAGTGCTGCGGACATAGGAGAGTTTTATGGCTACACCTTC.

The table lists this clonotype with a few counts. The chain is built from TRBV7-3 and TRBJ1-1; D is uncertain. The V gene lost 3 bases and the J gene lost 4 bases, with 9 bases spanning the gap. Germline CDR1 is SGHTA and CDR2 is FQGTGA. The CDR3 covers 13 residues. The CDR3 protein is CASSFGRGTEAFF. The CDR3 DNA reads as TGTGCCAGCAGCTTCGGACGGGGCACTGAAGCTTTCTTT.

This sequence joins TRBV12-3 or TRBV12-4 and TRBJ1-2; D might be TRBD1 (5 bases). V was clipped by 2 bases and J by 4 bases, with 14 bases between them. There are 15 residues in the CDR3. The CDR3 protein is CASSLRGDRAYGYTF. As DNA, the CDR3 is TGTGCCAGCAGTTTAAGAGGGGATCGGGCCTATGGCTACACCTTC.

The V gene is TRBV6-5, the J gene TRBJ1-1; 8 nucleotides agree with TRBD1. The CDR3 is 16 amino acids. V was pared by 0 bases and J by 2 bases, with 5 bases of the junction left unmatched. Germline V gives CDR1 MNHEY, CDR2 SVGAGI. CDR3 sequence: CASSYSIQGANTEAFF. CDR3 sequence (DNA): TGTGCCAGCAGTTACTCGATCCAGGGGGCTAACACTGAAGCTTTCTTT.

V and J are TRBV29-1 and TRBJ2-3; no clear D. Trimming cost V 3 bases and J 6 bases, with 7 bases left between them. The CDR3 contains 11 residues. Germline lookup yields CDR1 SQVTM and CDR2 ANQGSEA. The CDR3 DNA follows: TGCAGCGTTGAGCGGTCCGATACGCAGTATTTT. Translation gives CSVERSDTQYF.

This clonotype was detected a few times. This chain links TRBV15 with TRBJ2-5; D is ambiguous. CDR3 size: 13 residues. Trimming left V 0 bases short and J 0 bases short, with 2 bases between. Looked up from germline, CDR1 is LNHNV and CDR2 is YYDKDF (reference sequence). The CDR3 sequence is CATSRDNQETQYF. As DNA, the CDR3 is TGTGCCACCAGCAGAGATAACCAAGAGACCCAGTACTTC.

This clonotype was seen many times. J is TRBJ1-1 and V is TRBV5-1; no clear D gene. Trimming left V 4 bases short and J 1 base short, with 8 bases between. The CDR3 spans 13 residues. Looked up from germline, CDR1 is SGHRS and CDR2 is YFSETQ. The CDR3 DNA sequence: TGCGCCAGCAGCCCCCCAGGGAACACTGAAGCTTTCTTT. This sequence encodes CASSPPGNTEAFF. The variable domain in full, with the rest retrieved from reference TRBV5-1 and TRBJ1-1, is KAGVTQTPRYLIKTRGQQVTLSCSPISGHRSVSWYQQTPGQGLQFLFEYFSETQRNKGNFPGRFSGRQFSNSRSEMNVSTLELGDSALYLCASSPPGNTEAFFGQGTRLTVV.

This clonotype has only a few counts. The V gene is TRBV6-2 or TRBV6-3, the J gene TRBJ1-4, with D hard to call. CDR1 and CDR2 (germline): MNHEY, SVGEGT. This CDR3 region has 13 residues. V was clipped by 2 bases and J by 8 bases, with 9 bases between them. In nucleotides, the CDR3 is TGTGCCAGCAGTTACGTACGAGGGGAAAAACTGTTTTTT. Translation: CASSYVRGEKLFF.

J is TRBJ1-4 and V is TRBV15; D is perhaps TRBD1 (5 bases). This CDR3 is 14 amino acids long. Between the trimmed V and J ends, which lost 0 bases and 7 bases, there was a span of 9 bases. The germline gives CDR1 LNHNV, CDR2 YYDKDF (reference sequence). CDR3 region: CATSRDRAAEKLFF. The CDR3 region has the DNA TGTGCCACCAGCAGAGACAGGGCAGCTGAAAAACTGTTTTTT.

This clonotype was seen a single time. This chain joins TRBV30 and TRBJ1-5; D unclear. The CDR3 is 13 residues long. V lost 0 bases and J 7 bases, leaving 10 bases between the germline ends. Germline V lookup: CDR1 GTSNPN, CDR2 SVGIG (reference sequence). CDR3 in DNA: TGTGCCTGGAGTGTACGAGGGAGACAGCCCCAGCATTTT. Protein: CAWSVRGRQPQHF.

As DNA, the CDR3 is TGTGCCAGCAATCACCTAGCGGGAAACAGAGATACGCAGTATTTT. Protein sequence: CASNHLAGNRDTQYF. The V gene is TRBV6-5, the J gene TRBJ2-3; 9 positions match TRBD2. The CDR3 is made up of 15 amino acids. CDR1 and CDR2 from the germline V gene are MNHEY and SVGAGI. V trimming: 7 bases; J trimming: 5 bases; junction bases outside the gene matches: 10.

The gene calls are TRBV7-9 and TRBJ1-1; the D gene is possibly TRBD1 (6 bases). Trimming removed 5 bases at V and 5 bases at J, with 12 bases between. The CDR3 contains 13 residues. Germline V lookup: CDR1 SEHNR, CDR2 FQNEAQ (reference sequence). In DNA, the CDR3 is TGTGCCAGCAGCAAACAGGGTTGGACTGAAGCTTTCTTT. It is translated as CASSKQGWTEAFF.

This clonotype has ten or more counts. The chain employs TRBV20-1 and TRBJ1-5, with no clear D. This CDR3 comprises 14 residues. V was pared by 3 bases and J by 4 bases, with 13 bases between. The germline CDR1 and CDR2 sequences are DFQATT and SNEGSKA (reference sequence). CDR3 DNA sequence: TGCAGTGCTAGGGCCCCAGGCGGTAATCAGCCCCAGCATTTT. Residues: CSARAPGGNQPQHF.

This clonotype was observed at least ten times. The genes are TRBV6-2 or TRBV6-3 and TRBJ2-1, with D unclear. Germline V gives CDR1 MNHEY, CDR2 SVGEGT. The CDR3 contains 13 residues. Trimming shortened V by 5 bases and J by 7 bases, and 12 bases separated the two germline ends. This CDR3 reads CASSLLDRNEQFF. The DNA for the CDR3 is TGTGCCAGCAGTCTCCTAGATAGGAATGAGCAGTTCTTC.

This clonotype was observed a few times. The chain couples TRBV7-8 to TRBJ1-3; D call uncertain. The V gene's germline CDR1 is SGHVS and CDR2 FQNEAQ. The ends were cut back, 8 bases at V and 3 bases at J, with 23 bases in the middle. This CDR3 has 17 amino acids. This CDR3 reads CASSPTAESNYGNTIYF. CDR3 sequence (DNA): TGTGCCAGCTCCCCGACGGCCGAGTCGAACTATGGAAACACCATATATTTT. The entire variable domain, with the rest obtained from reference TRBV7-8 and TRBJ1-3, is as follows: GAGVSQSPRYKVAKRGQDVALRCDPISGHVSLFWYQQALGQGPEFLTYFQNEAQLDKSGLPSDRFFAERPEGSVSTLKIQRTQQEDSAVYLCASSPTAESNYGNTIYFGEGSWLTVV.

This clonotype appeared many times. This rearrangement joins TRBV20-1 to TRBJ1-2; D gene unclear. V was clipped by 5 bases and J by 1 base, with 11 bases between them. Germline loops: CDR1 DFQATT, CDR2 SNEGSKA (reference sequence). The CDR3 covers 13 residues. The CDR3 bases are TGCAGTGCTCAGAGACACGGTAACTATGGCTACACCTTC. Protein product: CSAQRHGNYGYTF.

The chain joins TRBV11-2 to TRBJ1-2; D call uncertain. The V end was cut by 5 bases, the J end by 8 bases, with 15 bases between. This CDR3 comprises 13 residues. CDR1 is SGHAT, CDR2 FQNNGV, per germline. The CDR3: CASSPRTGGGYTF. The CDR3 nucleotides are TGTGCCAGCAGCCCTCGGACCGGTGGCGGCTACACCTTC.

This chain uses TRBV7-2 with TRBJ1-6; D perhaps matches TRBD1 (6 bases). The V end was cut by 5 bases, the J end by 7 bases, with 9 bases between. The CDR3 is 13 amino acids. The germline V gene encodes CDR1 SGHTA and CDR2 FQGNSA. The CDR3 DNA sequence: TGTGCCAGCAGCATAAGGGGGAATTCACCCCTCCACTTT. This sequence encodes CASSIRGNSPLHF.